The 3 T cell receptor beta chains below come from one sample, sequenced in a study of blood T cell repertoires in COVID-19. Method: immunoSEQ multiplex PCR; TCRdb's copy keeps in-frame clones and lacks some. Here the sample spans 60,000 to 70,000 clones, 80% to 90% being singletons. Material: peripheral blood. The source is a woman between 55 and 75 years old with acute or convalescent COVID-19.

This chain's CDR3 is CASSLERRSYNEQFF. As DNA, the CDR3 is TGTGCCAGCAGCTTAGAGAGGCGCTCCTACAATGAGCAGTTCTTC. This sequence joins TRBV7-2 and TRBJ2-1, with D unresolved. The CDR3 covers 15 residues. V lost 1 base, J lost 0 bases, and 7 bases lay in between. The germline V gene has CDR1 SGHTA and CDR2 FQGNSA.

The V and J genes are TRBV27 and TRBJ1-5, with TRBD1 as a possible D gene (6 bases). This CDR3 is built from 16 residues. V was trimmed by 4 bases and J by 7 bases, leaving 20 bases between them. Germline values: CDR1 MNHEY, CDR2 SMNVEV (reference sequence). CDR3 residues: CASSSTPQTGLQPQHF. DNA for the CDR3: TGTGCCAGCAGTTCTACCCCTCAGACAGGATTACAGCCCCAGCATTTT.

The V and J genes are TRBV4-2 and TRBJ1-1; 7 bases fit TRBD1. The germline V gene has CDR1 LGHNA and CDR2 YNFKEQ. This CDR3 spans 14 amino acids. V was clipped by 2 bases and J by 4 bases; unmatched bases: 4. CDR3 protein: CASSQTTGSTEAFF. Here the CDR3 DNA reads TGTGCCAGCAGCCAAACGACAGGGAGCACTGAAGCTTTCTTT.